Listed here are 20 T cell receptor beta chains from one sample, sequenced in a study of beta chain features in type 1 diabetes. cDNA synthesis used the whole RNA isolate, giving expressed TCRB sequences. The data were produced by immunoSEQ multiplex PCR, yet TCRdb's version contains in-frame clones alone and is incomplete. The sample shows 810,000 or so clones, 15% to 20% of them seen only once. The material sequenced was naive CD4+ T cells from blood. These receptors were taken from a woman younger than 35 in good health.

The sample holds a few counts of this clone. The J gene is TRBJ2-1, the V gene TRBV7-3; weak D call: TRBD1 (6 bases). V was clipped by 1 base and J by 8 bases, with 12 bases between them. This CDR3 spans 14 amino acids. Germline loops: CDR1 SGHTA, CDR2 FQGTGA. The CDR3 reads CASSLMGTLHEQFF. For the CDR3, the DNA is TGTGCCAGCAGCTTAATGGGGACATTGCATGAGCAGTTCTTC.

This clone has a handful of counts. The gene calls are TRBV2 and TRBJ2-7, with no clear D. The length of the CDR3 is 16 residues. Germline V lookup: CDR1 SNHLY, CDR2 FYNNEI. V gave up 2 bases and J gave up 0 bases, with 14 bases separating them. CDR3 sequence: CASSESTGPPSYEQYF. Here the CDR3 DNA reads TGTGCCAGCAGTGAATCTACGGGCCCTCCCTCCTACGAGCAGTACTTC. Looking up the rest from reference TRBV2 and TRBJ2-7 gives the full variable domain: EPEVTQTPSHQVTQMGQEVILRCVPISNHLYFYWYRQILGQKVEFLVSFYNNEISEKSEIFDDQFSVERPDGSNFTLKIRSTKLEDSAMYFCASSESTGPPSYEQYFGPGTRLTVT.

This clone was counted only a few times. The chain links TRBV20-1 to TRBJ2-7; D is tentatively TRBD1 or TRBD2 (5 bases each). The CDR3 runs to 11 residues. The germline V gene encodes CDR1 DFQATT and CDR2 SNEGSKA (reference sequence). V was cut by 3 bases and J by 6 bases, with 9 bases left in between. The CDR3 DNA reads TGCAGTGCTAGGGGGACCTCCGAGCAGTACTTC. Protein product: CSARGTSEQYF.

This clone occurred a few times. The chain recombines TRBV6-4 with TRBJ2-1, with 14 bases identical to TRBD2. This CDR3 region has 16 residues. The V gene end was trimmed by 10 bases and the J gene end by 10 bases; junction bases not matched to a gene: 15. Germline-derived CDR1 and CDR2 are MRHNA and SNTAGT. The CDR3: CATRKGGTSGSGEQFF. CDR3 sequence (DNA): TGTGCCACCAGAAAGGGGGGGACTAGCGGGAGTGGAGAGCAGTTCTTC.

DNA of the CDR3: TGTGCCAGCAGCCCTAGGGACATCGGGAGTTACGAGCAGTACTTC. It codes for CASSPRDIGSYEQYF. The chain is built from TRBV7-9 and TRBJ2-7; D could derive from TRBD1 or TRBD2 (6 bases each). Trimming pared 5 bases from V and 4 bases from J, leaving 18 bases between. The length of the CDR3 is 15 residues. Per the germline V gene, CDR1 is SEHNR and CDR2 is FQNEAQ (reference sequence).

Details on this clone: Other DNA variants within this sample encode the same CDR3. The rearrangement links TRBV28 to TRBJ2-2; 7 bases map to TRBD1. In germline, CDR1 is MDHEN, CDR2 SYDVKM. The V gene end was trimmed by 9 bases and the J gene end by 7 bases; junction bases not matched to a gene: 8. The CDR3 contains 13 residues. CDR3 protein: CASRQGIGGELFF. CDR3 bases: TGTGCCAGTCGACAGGGAATTGGCGGGGAGCTGTTTTTT.

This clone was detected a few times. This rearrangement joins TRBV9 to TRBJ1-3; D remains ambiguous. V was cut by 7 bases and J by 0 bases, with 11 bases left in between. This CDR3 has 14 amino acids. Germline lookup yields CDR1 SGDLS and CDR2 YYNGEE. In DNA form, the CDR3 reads TGTGCCAGCGGGGTCCAAAGCTCTGGAAACACCATATATTTT. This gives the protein CASGVQSSGNTIYF. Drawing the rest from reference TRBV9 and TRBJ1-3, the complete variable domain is DSGVTQTPKHLITATGQRVTLRCSPRSGDLSVYWYQQSLDQGLQFLIQYYNGEERAKGNILERFSAQQFPDLHSELNLSSLELGDSALYFCASGVQSSGNTIYFGEGSWLTVV.

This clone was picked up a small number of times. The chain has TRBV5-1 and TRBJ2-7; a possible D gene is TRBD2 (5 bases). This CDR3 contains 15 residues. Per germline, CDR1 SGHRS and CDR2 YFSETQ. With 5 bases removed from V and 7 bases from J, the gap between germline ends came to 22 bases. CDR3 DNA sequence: TGCGCCAGCAGTTCCTACAGCGGATGGGATGGGGAGCAGTACTTC. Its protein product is CASSSYSGWDGEQYF. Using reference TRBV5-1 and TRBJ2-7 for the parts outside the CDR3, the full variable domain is KAGVTQTPRYLIKTRGQQVTLSCSPISGHRSVSWYQQTPGQGLQFLFEYFSETQRNKGNFPGRFSGRQFSNSRSEMNVSTLELGDSALYLCASSSYSGWDGEQYFGPGTRLTVT.

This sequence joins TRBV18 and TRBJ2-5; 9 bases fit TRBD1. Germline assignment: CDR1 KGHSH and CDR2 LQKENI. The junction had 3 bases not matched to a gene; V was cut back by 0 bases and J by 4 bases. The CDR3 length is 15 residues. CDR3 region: CASSPPSTGGETQYF. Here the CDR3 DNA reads TGTGCCAGCTCACCACCGTCGACAGGGGGAGAGACCCAGTACTTC.

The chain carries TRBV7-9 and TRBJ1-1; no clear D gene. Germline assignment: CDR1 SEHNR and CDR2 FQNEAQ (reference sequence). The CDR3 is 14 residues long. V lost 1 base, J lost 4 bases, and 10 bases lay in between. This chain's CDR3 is CASSLEYPGTEAFF. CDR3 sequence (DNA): TGTGCCAGCAGCTTAGAATACCCGGGCACTGAAGCTTTCTTT.

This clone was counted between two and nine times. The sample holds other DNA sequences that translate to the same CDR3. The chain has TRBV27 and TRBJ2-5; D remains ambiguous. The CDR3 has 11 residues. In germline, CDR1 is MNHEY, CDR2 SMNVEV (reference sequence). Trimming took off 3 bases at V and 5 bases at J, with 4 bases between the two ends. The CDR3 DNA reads TGTGCCAGCAGTTTCCGGGAGACCCAGTACTTC. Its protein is CASSFRETQYF.

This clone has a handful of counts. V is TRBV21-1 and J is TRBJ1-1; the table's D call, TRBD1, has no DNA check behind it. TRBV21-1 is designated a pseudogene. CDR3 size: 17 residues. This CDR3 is CASKGKGLDGFHTEAFF. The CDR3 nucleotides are TGTGCCAGCAAGGGGAAAGGGTTGGATGGGTTTCACACTGAAGCTTTCTTT.

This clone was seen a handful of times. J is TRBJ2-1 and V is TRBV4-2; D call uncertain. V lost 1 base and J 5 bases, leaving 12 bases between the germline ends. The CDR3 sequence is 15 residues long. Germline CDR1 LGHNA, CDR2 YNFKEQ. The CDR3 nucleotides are TGTGCCAGCAGCCAAGCGCACGTTACCCACAATGAGCAGTTCTTC. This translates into CASSQAHVTHNEQFF.

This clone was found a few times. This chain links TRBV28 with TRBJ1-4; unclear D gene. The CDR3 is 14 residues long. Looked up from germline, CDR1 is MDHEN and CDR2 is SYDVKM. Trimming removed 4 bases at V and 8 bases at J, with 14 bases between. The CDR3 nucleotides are TGTGCCAGCAGTTCGACCCCCCTTGCCGAAAAACTGTTTTTT. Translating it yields CASSSTPLAEKLFF.

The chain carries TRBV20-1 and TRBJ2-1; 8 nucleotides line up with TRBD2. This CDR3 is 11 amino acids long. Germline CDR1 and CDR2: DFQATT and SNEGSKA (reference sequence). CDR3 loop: CKGGAGDEQFF. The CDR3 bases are TGCAAGGGAGGAGCGGGAGATGAGCAGTTCTTC.

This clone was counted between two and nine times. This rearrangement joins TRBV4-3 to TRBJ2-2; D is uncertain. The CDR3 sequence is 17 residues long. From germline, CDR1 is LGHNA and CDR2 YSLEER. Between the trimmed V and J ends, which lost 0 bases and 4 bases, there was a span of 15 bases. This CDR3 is CASSQDPVYSGTGELFF. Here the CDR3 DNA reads TGCGCCAGCAGCCAAGATCCGGTGTACTCGGGCACCGGGGAGCTGTTTTTT.

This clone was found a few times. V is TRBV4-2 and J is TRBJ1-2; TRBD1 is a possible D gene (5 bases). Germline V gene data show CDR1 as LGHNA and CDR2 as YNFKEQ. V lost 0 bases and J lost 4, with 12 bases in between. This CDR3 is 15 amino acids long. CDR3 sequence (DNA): TGTGCCAGCAGCCAAGATTGGGACCGCCGCTATGGCTACACCTTC. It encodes CASSQDWDRRYGYTF.

CDR3 in DNA: TGTGCCAGCAGCCCGTTACCGAGGTCCGCCAATGAGCAGTTCTTC. Encoded protein: CASSPLPRSANEQFF. This chain joins TRBV14 and TRBJ2-1; no definite D call. This CDR3 contains 15 residues. Germline CDR1 is SGHDN and CDR2 is FVKESK. V was pared by 4 bases and J by 6 bases, with 16 bases between.

Here the CDR3 reads CSANKGGEQFF. CDR3 nucleotides: TGCAGTGCTAACAAAGGCGGTGAGCAGTTCTTC. V usage is TRBV20-1 and J usage is TRBJ2-1; D remains ambiguous. V lost 4 bases to trimming and J lost 9 bases, with 10 bases between them. The CDR3 extends over 11 amino acids. The germline V gene has CDR1 DFQATT and CDR2 SNEGSKA (reference sequence).

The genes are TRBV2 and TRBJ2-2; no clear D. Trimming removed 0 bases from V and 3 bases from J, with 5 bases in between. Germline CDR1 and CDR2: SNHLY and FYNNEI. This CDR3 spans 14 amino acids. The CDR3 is CASSEASDTGELFF. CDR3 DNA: TGTGCCAGCAGTGAAGCTTCGGACACCGGGGAGCTGTTTTTT.